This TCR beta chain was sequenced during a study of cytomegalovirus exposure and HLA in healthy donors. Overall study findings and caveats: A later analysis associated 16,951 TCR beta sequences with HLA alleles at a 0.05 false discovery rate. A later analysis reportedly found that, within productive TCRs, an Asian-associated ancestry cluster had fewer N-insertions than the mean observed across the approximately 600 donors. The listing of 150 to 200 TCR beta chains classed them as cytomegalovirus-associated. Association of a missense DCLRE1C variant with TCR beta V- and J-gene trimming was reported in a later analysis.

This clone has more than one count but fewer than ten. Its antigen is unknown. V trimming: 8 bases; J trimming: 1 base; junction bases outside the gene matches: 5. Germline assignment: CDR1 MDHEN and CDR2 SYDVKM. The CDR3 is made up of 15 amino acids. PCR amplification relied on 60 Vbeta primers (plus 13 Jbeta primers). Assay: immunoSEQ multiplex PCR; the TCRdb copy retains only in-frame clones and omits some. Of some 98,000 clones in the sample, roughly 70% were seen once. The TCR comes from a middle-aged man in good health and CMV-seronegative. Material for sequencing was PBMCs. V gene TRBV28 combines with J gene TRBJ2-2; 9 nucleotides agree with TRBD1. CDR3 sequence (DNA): TGTGCCAGCGGCACAGGGGGCAAGAACACCGGGGAGCTGTTTTTT. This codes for CASGTGGKNTGELFF.